The clone carrying this TCR beta chain was recorded only once. Measured with immunoSEQ multiplex PCR; TCRdb has only the in-frame clones, and not every one. This table holds tens of thousands of clones, 80% to 95% found once. This record comes from a study of OX40 agonist ivuxolimab in advanced cancers. The CDR3 is 16 amino acids. CDR1 is SGHNT, CDR2 YYREEE, per germline (reference sequence). With 3 bases clipped from V and 5 bases from J, the junction kept 7 bases outside the gene matches. The TCR was taken from an adult with an advanced solid tumor such as melanoma, head and neck, liver or kidney cancer. The V gene is TRBV5-4, the J gene TRBJ2-5, with 13 bases lining up with TRBD2. Here the sequenced sample was CD4+ or CD8+ T cells sorted from blood, taken in a trial of the OX40 agonist ivuxolimab. The DNA for the CDR3 is TGTGCCAGCAGCTCTGGACTAGCGGGAGTCGGGGAGACCCAGTACTTC. It encodes CASSSGLAGVGETQYF.